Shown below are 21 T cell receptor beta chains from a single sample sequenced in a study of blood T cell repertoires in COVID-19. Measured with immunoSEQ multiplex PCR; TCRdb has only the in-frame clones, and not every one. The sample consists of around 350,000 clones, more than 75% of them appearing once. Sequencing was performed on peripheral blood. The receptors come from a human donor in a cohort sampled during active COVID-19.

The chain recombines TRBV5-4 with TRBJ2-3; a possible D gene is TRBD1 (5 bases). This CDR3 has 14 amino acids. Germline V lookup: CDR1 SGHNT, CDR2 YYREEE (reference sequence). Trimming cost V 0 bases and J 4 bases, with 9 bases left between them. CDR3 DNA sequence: TGTGCCAGCAGCTTGGCAGGGCGACCAGATACGCAGTATTTT. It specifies CASSLAGRPDTQYF.

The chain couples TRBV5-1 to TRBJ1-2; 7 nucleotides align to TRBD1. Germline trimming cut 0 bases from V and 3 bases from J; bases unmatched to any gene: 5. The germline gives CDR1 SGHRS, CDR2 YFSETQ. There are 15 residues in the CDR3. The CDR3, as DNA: TGCGCCAGCAGCTTGGCGACAGGGAGAGACTATGGCTACACCTTC. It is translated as CASSLATGRDYGYTF.

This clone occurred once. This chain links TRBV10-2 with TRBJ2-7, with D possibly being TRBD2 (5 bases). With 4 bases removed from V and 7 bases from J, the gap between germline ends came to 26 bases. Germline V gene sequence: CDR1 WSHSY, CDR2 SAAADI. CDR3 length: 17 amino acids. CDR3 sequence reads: CASSGVREAYLAGEQYF. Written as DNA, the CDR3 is TGCGCCAGCAGTGGGGTTAGGGAAGCCTACCTCGCGGGTGAGCAGTACTTC.

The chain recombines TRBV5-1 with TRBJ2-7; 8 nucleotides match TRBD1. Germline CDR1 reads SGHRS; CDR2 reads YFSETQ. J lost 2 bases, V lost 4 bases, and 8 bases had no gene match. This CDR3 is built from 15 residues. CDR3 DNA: TGCGCCAGCAGCGGAACAGGGGGACTTACCTACGAGCAGTACTTC. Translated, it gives CASSGTGGLTYEQYF.

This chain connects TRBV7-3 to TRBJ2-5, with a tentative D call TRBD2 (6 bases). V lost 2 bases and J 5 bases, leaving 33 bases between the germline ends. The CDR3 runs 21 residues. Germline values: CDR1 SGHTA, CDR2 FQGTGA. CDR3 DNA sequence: TGTGCCAGCAGCTTAGTTTTTATGCGGGACGAAGATCCGGCGGTAGGTGAGACCCAGTACTTC. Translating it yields CASSLVFMRDEDPAVGETQYF. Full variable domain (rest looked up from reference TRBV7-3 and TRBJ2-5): GAGVSQTPSNKVTEKGKYVELRCDPISGHTALYWYRQSLGQGPEFLIYFQGTGAADDSGLPNDRFFAVRPEGSVSTLKIQRTERGDSAVYLCASSLVFMRDEDPAVGETQYFGPGTRLLVL.

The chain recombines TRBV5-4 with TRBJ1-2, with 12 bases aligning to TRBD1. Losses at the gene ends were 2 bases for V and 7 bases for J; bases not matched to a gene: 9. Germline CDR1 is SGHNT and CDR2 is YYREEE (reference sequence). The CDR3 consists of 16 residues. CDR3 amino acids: CASSLYVGQGAAGYTF. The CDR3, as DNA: TGTGCCAGCAGCTTATATGTGGGACAGGGGGCAGCTGGCTACACCTTC.

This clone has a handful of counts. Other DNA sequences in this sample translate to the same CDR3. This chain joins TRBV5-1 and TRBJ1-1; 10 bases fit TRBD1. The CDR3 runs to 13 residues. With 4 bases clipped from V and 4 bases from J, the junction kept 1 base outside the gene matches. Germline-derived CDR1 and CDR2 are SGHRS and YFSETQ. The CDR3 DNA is TGCGCCAGCAGCAGGACAGGGGGCACTGAAGCTTTCTTT. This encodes CASSRTGGTEAFF.

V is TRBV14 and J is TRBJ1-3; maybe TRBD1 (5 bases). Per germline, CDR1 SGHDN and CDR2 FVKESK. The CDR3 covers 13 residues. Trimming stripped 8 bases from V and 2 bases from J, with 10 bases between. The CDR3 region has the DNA TGTGCCAGCCGGGGGAGCGCTGGAAACACCATATATTTT. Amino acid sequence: CASRGSAGNTIYF. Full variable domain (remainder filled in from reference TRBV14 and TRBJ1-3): EAGVTQFPSHSVIEKGQTVTLRCDPISGHDNLYWYRRVMGKEIKFLLHFVKESKQDESGMPNNRFLAERTGGTYSTLKVQPAELEDSGVYFCASRGSAGNTIYFGEGSWLTVV.

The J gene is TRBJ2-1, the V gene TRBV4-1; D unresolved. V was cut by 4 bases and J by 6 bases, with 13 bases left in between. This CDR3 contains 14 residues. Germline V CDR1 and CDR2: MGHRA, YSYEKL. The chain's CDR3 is CASSPSGRSNEQFF. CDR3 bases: TGCGCCAGCAGCCCCTCAGGTAGAAGCAATGAGCAGTTCTTC.

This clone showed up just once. The CDR3 DNA reads TGTGCCAGCAGTGAAGTCGTTGGGGGCGGTGAAGCTTTCTTT. This translates into CASSEVVGGGEAFF. The rearrangement links TRBV6-1 to TRBJ1-1, with a possible D match to TRBD1 (6 bases). This CDR3 is 14 amino acids long. V gave up 1 base and J gave up 7 bases, with 13 bases separating them. Looked up from germline, CDR1 is MNHNS and CDR2 is SASEGT.

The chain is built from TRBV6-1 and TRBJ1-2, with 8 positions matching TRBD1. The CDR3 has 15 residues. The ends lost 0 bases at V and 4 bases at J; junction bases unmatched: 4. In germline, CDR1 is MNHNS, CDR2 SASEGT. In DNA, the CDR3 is TGTGCCAGCAGTGAAGCAGGACAGGGTTTCTATGGCTACACCTTC. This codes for CASSEAGQGFYGYTF.

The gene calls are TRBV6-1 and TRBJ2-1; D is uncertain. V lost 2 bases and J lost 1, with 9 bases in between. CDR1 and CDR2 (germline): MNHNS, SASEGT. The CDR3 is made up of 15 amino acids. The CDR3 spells CASSELFTSYNEQFF. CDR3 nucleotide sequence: TGTGCCAGCAGTGAACTTTTTACATCCTACAATGAGCAGTTCTTC.

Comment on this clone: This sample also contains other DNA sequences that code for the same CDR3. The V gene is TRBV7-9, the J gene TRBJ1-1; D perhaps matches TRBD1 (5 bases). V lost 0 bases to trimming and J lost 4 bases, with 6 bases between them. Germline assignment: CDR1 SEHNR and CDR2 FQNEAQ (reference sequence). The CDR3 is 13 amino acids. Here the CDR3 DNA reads TGTGCCAGCAGCTTAGCAGGGGCCACTGAAGCTTTCTTT. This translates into CASSLAGATEAFF.

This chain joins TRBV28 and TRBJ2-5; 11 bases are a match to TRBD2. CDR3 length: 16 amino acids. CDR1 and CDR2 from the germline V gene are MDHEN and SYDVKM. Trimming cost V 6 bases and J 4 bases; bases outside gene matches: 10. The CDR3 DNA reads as TGTGCCAGCAGCCGCGCGGGGCTAGCGGGGGGAGAGACCCAGTACTTC. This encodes CASSRAGLAGGETQYF.

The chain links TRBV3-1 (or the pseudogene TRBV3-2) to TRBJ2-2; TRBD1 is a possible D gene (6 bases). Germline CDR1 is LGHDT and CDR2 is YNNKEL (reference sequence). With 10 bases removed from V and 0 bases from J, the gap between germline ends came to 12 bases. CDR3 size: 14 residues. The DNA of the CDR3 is TGTGCCACCGCGGACAGTACGAACACCGGGGAGCTGTTTTTT. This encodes CATADSTNTGELFF.

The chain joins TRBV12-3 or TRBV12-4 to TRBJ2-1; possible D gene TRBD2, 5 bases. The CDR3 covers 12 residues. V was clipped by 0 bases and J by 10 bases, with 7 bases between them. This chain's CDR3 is CASSLARVEQFF. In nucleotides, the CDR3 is TGTGCCAGCAGTTTAGCGAGGGTAGAGCAGTTCTTC.

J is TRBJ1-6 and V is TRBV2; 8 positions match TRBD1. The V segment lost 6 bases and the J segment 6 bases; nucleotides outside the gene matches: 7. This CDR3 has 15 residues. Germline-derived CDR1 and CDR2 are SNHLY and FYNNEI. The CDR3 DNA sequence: TGTGCCAGCAGCCCGACAGGGGATACTAATTCACCCCTCCACTTT. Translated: CASSPTGDTNSPLHF.

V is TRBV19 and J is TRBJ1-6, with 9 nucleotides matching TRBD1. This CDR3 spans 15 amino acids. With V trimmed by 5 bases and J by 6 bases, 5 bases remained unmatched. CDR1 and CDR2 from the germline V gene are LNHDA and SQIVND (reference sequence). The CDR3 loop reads CASSATDRGNSPLHF. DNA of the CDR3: TGTGCCAGTAGTGCCACGGACAGGGGTAATTCACCCCTCCACTTT.

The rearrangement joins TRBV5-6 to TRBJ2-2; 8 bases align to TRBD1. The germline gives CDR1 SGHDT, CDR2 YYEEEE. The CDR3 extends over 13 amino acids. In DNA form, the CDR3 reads TGTGTGAGCCAGGGGGCGGTTACCGGGGAGCTGTTTTTT. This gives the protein CVSQGAVTGELFF.

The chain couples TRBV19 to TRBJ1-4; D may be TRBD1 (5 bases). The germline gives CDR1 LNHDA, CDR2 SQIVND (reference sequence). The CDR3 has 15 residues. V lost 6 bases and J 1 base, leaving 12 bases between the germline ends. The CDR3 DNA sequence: TGTGCCAGTAGCACACCAGGGCGAACTAATGAAAAACTGTTTTTT. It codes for CASSTPGRTNEKLFF.

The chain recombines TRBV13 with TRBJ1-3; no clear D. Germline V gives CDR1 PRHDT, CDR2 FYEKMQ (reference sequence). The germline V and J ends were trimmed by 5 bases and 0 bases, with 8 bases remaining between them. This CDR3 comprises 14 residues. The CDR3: CASSGPSSGNTIYF. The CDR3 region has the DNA TGTGCCAGCAGCGGGCCTTCCTCTGGAAACACCATATATTTT.